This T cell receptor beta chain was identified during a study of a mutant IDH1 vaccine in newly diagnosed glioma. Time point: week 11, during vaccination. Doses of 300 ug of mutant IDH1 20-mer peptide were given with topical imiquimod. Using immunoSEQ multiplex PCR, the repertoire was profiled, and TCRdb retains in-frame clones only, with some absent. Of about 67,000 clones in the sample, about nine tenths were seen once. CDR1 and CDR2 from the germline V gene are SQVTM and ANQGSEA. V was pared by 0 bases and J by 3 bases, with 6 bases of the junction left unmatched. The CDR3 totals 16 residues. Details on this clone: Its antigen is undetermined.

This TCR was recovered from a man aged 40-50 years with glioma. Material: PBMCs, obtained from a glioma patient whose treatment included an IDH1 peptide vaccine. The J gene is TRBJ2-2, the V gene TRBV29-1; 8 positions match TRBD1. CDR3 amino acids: CSVEDFQGADTGELFF. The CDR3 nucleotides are TGCAGCGTTGAAGATTTTCAGGGGGCGGACACCGGGGAGCTGTTTTTT.